This TCR beta chain emerged from a study of blood T cells in healthy people across ages. This clonotype appeared a few times. Its matching antigen is unknown. Using a J-beta primer mix together with a sample-barcoded 5' primer, a second PCR was run for roughly 7 to 11 cycles. Each TCR beta cDNA got a 12-nucleotide random molecular identifier. TCRdb re-called the 5' RACE reads through MiXCR, storing one row per CDR3 protein. Counted here are about 580,000 distinct CDR3 sequences, about 45% occurring once; the ten biggest clones make up under 30%. Overall study findings and caveats: TCR beta diversity was tightly associated with the proportion of naive T cells.

This TCR derives from a man older than 75 in good health. Sequences were obtained from blood.

The CDR3 region is CASSPVGLPETQYF. CDR3 DNA: TGTGCCAGCAGCCCAGTAGGGCTCCCAGAGACCCAGTACTTC. The chain carries TRBV7-2 and TRBJ2-7; no reliable D call. The J call may not be correct, given that the DNA end is closer to TRBJ2-5. This CDR3 has 14 residues. The V gene's germline CDR1 is SGHTA and CDR2 FQGNSA.